The 8 T cell receptor beta chains reported below all come from one sample, sequenced in a study of cytomegalovirus exposure and HLA in healthy donors (dated by TCRdb to the late 2010s). Library generation was performed with the immunoSEQ multiplex PCR assay. For the multiplex PCR, a mixture combining 60 forward primers for TCR Vbeta segments and 13 reverse primers for TCR Jbeta segments was used. Imported from immuneACCESS, the table was reduced by TCRdb to in-frame sequences with V and J called. These copies leave out some clones; in studies compared against another copy, an unresolved V gene accounts for under half, and the cause of the remainder is not known. This sample has 85,000 to 130,000 clones in its table, and around 82% of those were observed once. The ten largest make up under 5% of the sample. Source material: PBMCs. Source of these receptors: a woman in her 50s in good health and CMV-seropositive.

V and J are TRBV5-4 and TRBJ2-1; 9 bases match TRBD1. The length of the CDR3 is 15 residues. Germline CDR1 is SGHNT and CDR2 is YYREEE (reference sequence). The V gene end was trimmed by 3 bases and the J gene end by 2 bases; junction bases not matched to a gene: 3. CDR3 sequence reads: CASSSGQGTYNEQFF. In DNA form, the CDR3 reads TGTGCCAGCAGCTCCGGACAGGGGACCTACAATGAGCAGTTCTTC.

The rearrangement joins TRBV7-9 to TRBJ2-3; 11 bases line up with TRBD2. The trim removed 4 bases at V and 1 base at J, leaving 13 bases unmatched. CDR3 length: 19 amino acids. Germline V CDR1 and CDR2: SEHNR, FQNEAQ (reference sequence). The CDR3 protein is CASSSGVKETSGGTDTQYF. The DNA of the CDR3 is TGTGCCAGCAGCTCGGGAGTTAAAGAGACTAGCGGGGGCACAGATACGCAGTATTTT.

V and J are TRBV18 and TRBJ2-4, with TRBD2 as a possible D gene (6 bases). This CDR3 spans 16 amino acids. Trimming removed 0 bases from V and 10 bases from J, with 19 bases in between. Germline V CDR1 and CDR2: KGHSH, LQKENI. For the CDR3, the DNA is TGTGCCAGCTCACCACCCCTATCGTTATCTCGGGGGATTCAGTACTTC. It encodes CASSPPLSLSRGIQYF.

This sequence joins TRBV9 and TRBJ1-2; TRBD1 matches 8 bases. This CDR3 has 17 residues. J gave up 5 bases and V 4 bases, and 16 bases lay outside the gene matches. The germline V gene has CDR1 SGDLS and CDR2 YYNGEE. The CDR3 coding sequence is TGTGCCAGCAGCCCGAGAACCGATACGACAGGGGTGTATGGCTACACCTTC. It yields the protein CASSPRTDTTGVYGYTF.

The chain uses TRBV12-5 and TRBJ2-7; D remains ambiguous. The V and J ends lost 6 bases and 2 bases respectively, with 14 bases between them. From germline, CDR1 is LGHNT and CDR2 FRNRAP. The length of the CDR3 is 14 residues. CDR3 bases: TGTGCTAGTGGCCCCGCCGACAATCCCTACGAGCAGTACTTC. Translation gives CASGPADNPYEQYF.

This chain connects TRBV7-2 to TRBJ1-1; no definite D call. V was clipped by 5 bases and J by 7 bases, with 17 bases between them. CDR1 is SGHTA, CDR2 FQGNSA, per germline. The CDR3 sequence is 14 residues long. CDR3 in DNA: TGTGCCAGCAGCCGGGAGTTCACTCTAATTGAAGCTTTCTTT. This encodes CASSREFTLIEAFF.

The chain is built from TRBV5-1 and TRBJ1-6, with D perhaps TRBD1 (5 bases). The germline gives CDR1 SGHRS, CDR2 YFSETQ. V was trimmed by 2 bases and J by 7 bases, leaving 16 bases between them. The CDR3 sequence is 16 residues long. The CDR3 spells CASSLQIGGDNSPLHF. The CDR3 nucleotides are TGCGCCAGCAGCTTACAGATCGGAGGGGACAATTCACCCCTCCACTTT.

In its sample, this clone was seen once. Sequence at one end of the junction differs from germline and may be a read error. The chain carries TRBV5-1 and TRBJ1-2; perhaps TRBD1 as D (5 bases). Germline V gene sequence: CDR1 SGHRS, CDR2 YFSETQ. CDR3 length equals 13 residues. The CDR3 here is CASSFRESYVYTF. For the CDR3, the DNA is TGCGCCAGCAGCTTCAGGGAAAGCTATGTCTACACCTTC.